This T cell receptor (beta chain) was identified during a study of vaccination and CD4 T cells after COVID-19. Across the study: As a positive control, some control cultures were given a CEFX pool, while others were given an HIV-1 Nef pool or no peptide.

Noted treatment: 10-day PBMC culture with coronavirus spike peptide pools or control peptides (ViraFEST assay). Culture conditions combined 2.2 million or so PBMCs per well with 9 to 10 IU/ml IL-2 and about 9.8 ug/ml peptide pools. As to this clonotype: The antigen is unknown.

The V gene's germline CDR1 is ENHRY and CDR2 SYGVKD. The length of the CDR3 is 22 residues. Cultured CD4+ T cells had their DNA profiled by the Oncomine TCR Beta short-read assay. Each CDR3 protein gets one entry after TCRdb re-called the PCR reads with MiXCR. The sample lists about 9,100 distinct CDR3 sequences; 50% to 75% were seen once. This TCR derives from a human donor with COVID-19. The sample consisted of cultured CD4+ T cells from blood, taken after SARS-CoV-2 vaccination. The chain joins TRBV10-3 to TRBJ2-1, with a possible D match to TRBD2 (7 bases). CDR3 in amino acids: CATKGPEGGGLNIPPHTNEQFF. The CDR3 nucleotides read TGTGCTACAAAAGGGCCCGAAGGGGGGGGGTTAAATATTCCACCTCACACCAATGAGCAGTTCTTC.